The source of this T cell receptor beta chain is a study of CD8+ T cells in alopecia areata. Overall study: Oral tofacitinib (5 to 10 mg twice daily) was administered to treated patients. Tofacitinib administration persisted for 6 to 18 months, succeeded by 6 months off drug. Notes on the study in general: Normal scalp showed lower clonality than lesional scalp, especially alopecia totalis/universalis.

A single count supports this clone. What it recognizes is unknown. The sequencing template was cDNA reverse transcribed from extracted RNA. Produced via immunoSEQ multiplex PCR; TCRdb's table is partial and in-frame only. The table includes 100,000 to 150,000 clones, roughly 54% detected once. Sorting separated CD4+ and CD8+ T cells out of PBMCs. The receptor comes from a human donor with alopecia areata. The starting material was CD4+ T cells sorted from blood, obtained at week 0.

In DNA, the CDR3 is TGTGCCAGCAGCTTAACCACAGGGGGCGGGGAGACCCAGTACTTC. Translation gives CASSLTTGGGETQYF. This chain joins TRBV7-3 and TRBJ2-5, with TRBD1 matching over 9 bases. The V segment lost 0 bases and the J segment 5 bases; nucleotides outside the gene matches: 4. The CDR3 length is 15 residues. Germline CDR1 reads SGHTA; CDR2 reads FQGTGA.